One sample yielded the 16 T cell receptor beta chains listed below, sequenced in a study of spatial heterogeneity in lung cancer. Time point meaning: blood at routine non-recurrence follow-up after resection. TCRdb ran MiXCR on the 5' RACE reads and lists one entry per CDR3 protein. Of roughly 15,000 distinct CDR3 sequences listed, under 20% are singletons. The material was PBMCs, obtained at follow-up. The receptor source for this set is a male donor with early-stage non-small cell lung cancer.

The rearrangement links TRBV6-6 to TRBJ1-4; unclear D gene. CDR1 MNHNY and CDR2 SVGAGI come from the germline V gene (reference sequence). Trimming pared 4 bases from V and 1 base from J, leaving 10 bases between. This CDR3 region has 15 residues. The CDR3 loop is CASSSSWRTNEKLFF. CDR3 DNA: TGTGCCAGCAGTTCATCGTGGCGAACTAATGAAAAACTGTTTTTT.

There are many counts of this clonotype. The chain combines TRBV7-2 with TRBJ2-7; 8 nucleotides line up with TRBD2. Trimming at V came to 6 bases and at J to 3 bases, leaving 7 bases not matched to a gene. The CDR3 sequence is 14 residues long. Germline CDR1 SGHTA, CDR2 FQGNSA. The CDR3 sequence: CASRTRGDVYEQYF. CDR3 nucleotides: TGTGCCAGCAGGACGCGGGGGGACGTCTACGAGCAGTACTTC.

This clonotype was observed a handful of times. This rearrangement joins TRBV5-1 to TRBJ2-4, with 8 bases matching TRBD2. V was clipped by 4 bases and J by 4 bases; unmatched bases: 13. CDR1 and CDR2 from the germline V gene are SGHRS and YFSETQ. The CDR3 is 17 amino acids. CDR3 region: CASSPGIFSSGKNIQYF. The CDR3, as DNA: TGCGCCAGCAGCCCCGGAATTTTTTCTAGCGGGAAAAACATTCAGTACTTC.

This clonotype was recorded a few times. This chain connects TRBV4-1 to TRBJ2-1; D unclear. Germline V CDR1 and CDR2: MGHRA, YSYEKL. CDR3 length: 13 residues. V lost 3 bases and J 8 bases, leaving 11 bases between the germline ends. The DNA of the CDR3 is TGCGCCAGCAGCCAGGTCTCCCGCGATGAGCAGTTCTTC. Its translation is CASSQVSRDEQFF.

CDR3 amino acids: CSARPGSLGNEQFF. In DNA, the CDR3 is TGCAGTGCTAGGCCGGGATCCTTAGGCAATGAGCAGTTCTTC. The rearrangement uses TRBV20-1 and TRBJ2-1; a weak D match, TRBD2 (5 bases). This CDR3 is 14 amino acids long. Trimming removed 3 bases from V and 6 bases from J, with 15 bases in between. Germline V gene lookup returns CDR1 DFQATT and CDR2 SNEGSKA (reference sequence).

This clonotype was seen more than once but under ten times. The chain uses TRBV5-1 and TRBJ1-4; perhaps TRBD1 as D (5 bases). V was cut by 3 bases and J by 4 bases, with 13 bases left in between. From germline, CDR1 is SGHRS and CDR2 YFSETQ. This CDR3 has 15 residues. The CDR3 DNA reads as TGCGCCAGCAGCTCAGTACCGGGACTTAATGAAAAACTGTTTTTT. As protein: CASSSVPGLNEKLFF.

This clonotype was seen at least ten times. CDR3 nucleotide sequence: TGCAGCTATTGCACCGGCATGTACACTGAAGCTTTCTTT. Amino acid sequence: CSYCTGMYTEAFF. The chain is built from TRBV29-1 and TRBJ1-1; the D is unclear. Germline CDR1 and CDR2: SQVTM and ANQGSEA. The CDR3 is 13 residues long. V lost 8 bases, J lost 3 bases, and 16 bases lay in between.

This clonotype was seen many times. This chain uses TRBV25-1 with TRBJ1-2, with D unresolved. Germline V gene data show CDR1 as MGHDK and CDR2 as SYGVNS. The CDR3 covers 14 residues. V was trimmed by 1 base and J by 5 bases, leaving 11 bases between them. CDR3 residues: CASSEFGWEYGYTF. CDR3 in DNA: TGTGCCAGCAGTGAATTCGGGTGGGAGTATGGCTACACCTTC.

In its sample, this clonotype is medium-sized. The genes are TRBV7-3 and TRBJ2-2, with a possible D match to TRBD2 (5 bases). The CDR3 spans 15 residues. The V gene's germline CDR1 is SGHTA and CDR2 FQGTGA. Between the trimmed V and J ends, which lost 5 bases and 3 bases, there was a span of 13 bases. CDR3 loop: CASSPGGLDTGELFF. DNA for the CDR3: TGTGCCAGCAGCCCCGGAGGACTCGACACCGGGGAGCTGTTTTTT. The full variable domain, with the rest looked up from reference TRBV7-3 and TRBJ2-2, is GAGVSQTPSNKVTEKGKYVELRCDPISGHTALYWYRQSLGQGPEFLIYFQGTGAADDSGLPNDRFFAVRPEGSVSTLKIQRTERGDSAVYLCASSPGGLDTGELFFGEGSRLTVL.

This clonotype showed up just a few times. The rearrangement links TRBV11-3 to TRBJ2-5; a weak D match, TRBD2 (7 bases). CDR1 and CDR2 from the germline V gene are SGHNT and YENEEA. The V end lost 5 bases, the J end lost 1 base, and 23 bases lay between the germline ends. This CDR3 comprises 18 residues. The CDR3 DNA sequence: TGTGCCAGCAGCCCAAAGAGGGGGGGACATGGGACCCAAGAGACCCAGTACTTC. It yields the protein CASSPKRGGHGTQETQYF. Full variable domain (rest looked up from reference TRBV11-3 and TRBJ2-5): EAGVVQSPRYKIIEKKQPVAFWCNPISGHNTLYWYLQNLGQGPELLIRYENEEAVDDSQLPKDRFSAERLKGVDSTLKIQPAELGDSAVYLCASSPKRGGHGTQETQYFGPGTRLLVL.

V gene TRBV6-5 combines with J gene TRBJ2-3, with D unresolved. V lost 4 bases and J 5 bases, leaving 7 bases between the germline ends. This CDR3 comprises 12 residues. Germline loops: CDR1 MNHEY, CDR2 SVGAGI. The CDR3 loop reads CASSSDRDTQYF. DNA of the CDR3: TGTGCCAGCAGTTCGGATAGAGATACGCAGTATTTT.

V is TRBV20-1 and J is TRBJ1-5, with TRBD1 matching 9 bases. V shed 5 bases and J 2 bases; nucleotides not matched to a gene: 10. Germline loops: CDR1 DFQATT, CDR2 SNEGSKA (reference sequence). CDR3 length equals 16 residues. CDR3 DNA: TGCAGTGCTGAAACCGGGACAGGGTATGGCAATCAGCCCCAGCATTTT. Amino acids: CSAETGTGYGNQPQHF.

The chain has TRBV29-1 and TRBJ2-7, with D unresolved. CDR1 and CDR2 (germline): SQVTM, ANQGSEA. This CDR3 spans 16 amino acids. Trimming shortened V by 0 bases and J by 2 bases, and 17 bases separated the two germline ends. The CDR3 reads CSVEEGSLHNPYEQYF. Written as DNA, the CDR3 is TGCAGCGTTGAAGAAGGCAGCCTACACAACCCCTACGAGCAGTACTTC.

This clonotype was found many times. The rearrangement links TRBV10-3 to TRBJ2-5, with 14 bases that match TRBD2. Trimming cost V 8 bases and J 2 bases; bases outside gene matches: 1. The CDR3 extends over 14 amino acids. CDR1 is ENHRY, CDR2 SYGVKD, per germline. In nucleotides, the CDR3 is TGTGCCATCGGACTAGCGGGGGGACAAGAGACCCAGTACTTC. Translating it yields CAIGLAGGQETQYF.

This clonotype was detected many times. V gene TRBV25-1 combines with J gene TRBJ1-1; tentative D call: TRBD1 (5 bases). The CDR3 is 13 amino acids. The germline gives CDR1 MGHDK, CDR2 SYGVNS. V lost 3 bases and J lost 5, with 10 bases in between. CDR3 in DNA: TGTGCCAGCAGTGACCGGGGGAGGACTGAAGCTTTCTTT. It yields the protein CASSDRGRTEAFF.

J is TRBJ1-4 and V is TRBV11-2; 9 nucleotides agree with TRBD1. Trimming at V came to 5 bases and at J to 8 bases, leaving 12 bases not matched to a gene. The CDR3 is made up of 16 amino acids. Germline CDR1 SGHAT, CDR2 FQNNGV. The CDR3 loop is CASSATYRGRREKLFF. The CDR3 DNA is TGTGCCAGCAGCGCGACGTACAGGGGGCGCCGAGAAAAACTGTTTTTT. Variable domain in full (rest from reference TRBV11-2 and TRBJ1-4): EAGVAQSPRYKIIEKRQSVAFWCNPISGHATLYWYQQILGQGPKLLIQFQNNGVVDDSQLPKDRFSAERLKGVDSTLKIQPAKLEDSAVYLCASSATYRGRREKLFFGSGTQLSVL.